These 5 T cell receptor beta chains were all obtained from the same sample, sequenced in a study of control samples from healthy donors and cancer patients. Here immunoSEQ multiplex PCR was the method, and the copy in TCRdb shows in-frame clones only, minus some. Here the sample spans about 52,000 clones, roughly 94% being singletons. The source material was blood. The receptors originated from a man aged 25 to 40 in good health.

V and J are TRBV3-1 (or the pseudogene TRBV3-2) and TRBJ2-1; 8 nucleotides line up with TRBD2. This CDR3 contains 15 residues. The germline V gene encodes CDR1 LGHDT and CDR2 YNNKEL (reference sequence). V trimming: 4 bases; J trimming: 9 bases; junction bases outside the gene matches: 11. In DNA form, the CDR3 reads TGTGCCAGCAGCCCCCGAAGCGGGAGTGACGGTGAGCAGTTCTTC. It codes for CASSPRSGSDGEQFF.

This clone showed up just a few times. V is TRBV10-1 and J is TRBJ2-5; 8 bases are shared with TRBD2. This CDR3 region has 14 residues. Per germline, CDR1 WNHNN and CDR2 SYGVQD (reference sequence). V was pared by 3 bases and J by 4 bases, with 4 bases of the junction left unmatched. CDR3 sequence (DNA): TGCGCCAGCAGTGACCCCGGGACTAGAGAGACCCAGTACTTC. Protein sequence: CASSDPGTRETQYF.

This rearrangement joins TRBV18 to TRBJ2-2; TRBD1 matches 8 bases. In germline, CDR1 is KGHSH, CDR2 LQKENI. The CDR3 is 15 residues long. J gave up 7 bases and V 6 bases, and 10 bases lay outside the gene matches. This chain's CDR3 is CASSRGTGRGGELFF. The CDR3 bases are TGTGCCAGCTCCCGTGGGACAGGTCGCGGCGGGGAGCTGTTTTTT.

CDR3 bases: TGTGCCAGCAGCTTAGAACGGGCCTTACAAGAGACCCAGTACTTC. Translation gives CASSLERALQETQYF. The genes are TRBV11-2 and TRBJ2-5, with D unclear. V was pared by 0 bases and J by 2 bases, with 10 bases between. CDR1 SGHAT and CDR2 FQNNGV come from the germline V gene. This CDR3 spans 15 amino acids. The whole variable domain, filled in from reference TRBV11-2 and TRBJ2-5, reads EAGVAQSPRYKIIEKRQSVAFWCNPISGHATLYWYQQILGQGPKLLIQFQNNGVVDDSQLPKDRFSAERLKGVDSTLKIQPAKLEDSAVYLCASSLERALQETQYFGPGTRLLVL.

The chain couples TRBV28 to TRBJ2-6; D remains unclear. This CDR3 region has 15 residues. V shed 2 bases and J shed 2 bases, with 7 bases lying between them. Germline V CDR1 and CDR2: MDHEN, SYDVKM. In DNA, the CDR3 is TGTGCCAGCAGTTTAAGTTCGCCTGGGGCCAACGTCCTGACTTTC. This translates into CASSLSSPGANVLTF. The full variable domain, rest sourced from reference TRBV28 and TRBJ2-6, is DVKVTQSSRYLVKRTGEKVFLECVQDMDHENMFWYRQDPGLGLRLIYFSYDVKMKEKGDIPEGYSVSREKKERFSLILESASTNQTSMYLCASSLSSPGANVLTFGAGSRLTVL.